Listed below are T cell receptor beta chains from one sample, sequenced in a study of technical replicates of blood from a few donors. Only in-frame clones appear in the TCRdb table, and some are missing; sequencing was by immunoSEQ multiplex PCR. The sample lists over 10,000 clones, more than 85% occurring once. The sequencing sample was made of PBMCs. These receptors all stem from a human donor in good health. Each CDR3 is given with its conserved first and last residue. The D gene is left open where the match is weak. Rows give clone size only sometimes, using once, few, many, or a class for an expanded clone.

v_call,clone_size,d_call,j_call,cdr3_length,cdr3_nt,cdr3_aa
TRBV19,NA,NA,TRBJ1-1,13,TGTGCCAGTGGAGGTGCAGTAAACACTGAAGCTTTCTTT,CASGGAVNTEAFF
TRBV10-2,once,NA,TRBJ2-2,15,TGCGCCAGCATGGATGGCAGGGTATTCACCGGGGAGCTGTTTTTT,CASMDGRVFTGELFF
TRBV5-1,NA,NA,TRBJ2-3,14,TGCGCCAGCAGCCCGGAGGTTGGCACAGATACGCAGTATTTT,CASSPEVGTDTQYF
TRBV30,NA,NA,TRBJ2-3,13,TGTGCCTGGAGTGTACGCAGTTCAGATACGCAGTATTTT,CAWSVRSSDTQYF
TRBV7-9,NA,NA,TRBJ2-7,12,TGTGCCAGCAGCTTATCTACAGCCGAGCAGTACTTC,CASSLSTAEQYF
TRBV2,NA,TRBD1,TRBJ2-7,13,TGTGCCAGCTTCTGGACAGGGGCCCACGAGCAGTACTTC,CASFWTGAHEQYF
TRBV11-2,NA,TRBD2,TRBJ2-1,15,TGTGCCAGCAGCTTGGGACTAGCGGGAGGGGATGAGCAGTTCTTC,CASSLGLAGGDEQFF
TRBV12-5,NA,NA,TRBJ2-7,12,TGTGCTAGTGGTTTTGAGCGGTACGAGCAGTACTTC,CASGFERYEQYF
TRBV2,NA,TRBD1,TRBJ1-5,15,TGTGCCAGCAGCGGACAGGTCGGGAGCAATCAGCCCCAGCATTTT,CASSGQVGSNQPQHF
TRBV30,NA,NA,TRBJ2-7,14,TGTGCCTGGAACCCTGCAGGGGCGAGGAACGAGCAGTACTTC,CAWNPAGARNEQYF
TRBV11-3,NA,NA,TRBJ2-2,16,TGTGCCAGCAGCTTATGGCAGGGTTCGACCACCGGGGAGCTGTTTTTT,CASSLWQGSTTGELFF
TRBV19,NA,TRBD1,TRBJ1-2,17,TGTGCCAGTAGTACCTACGGGGACAGGGCCAACACCTATGGCTACACCTTC,CASSTYGDRANTYGYTF
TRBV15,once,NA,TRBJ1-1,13,TGTGCCACCAGCAGAGATCGGGAACAGCCGTTTTTCTTT,CATSRDREQPFFF
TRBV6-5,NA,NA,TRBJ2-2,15,TGTGCCAGCAGTTACTCGGCAGTTAACACCGGGGAGCTGTTTTTT,CASSYSAVNTGELFF
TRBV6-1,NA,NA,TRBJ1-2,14,TGTGCCAGCAGTGAAGGGGGGCCGGTGGGGGGCTACACCTTC,CASSEGGPVGGYTF
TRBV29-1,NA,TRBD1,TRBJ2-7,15,TGCAGCGTGGGGGGGGGACAGGGGGCCTCCTACGAGCAGTACTTC,CSVGGGQGASYEQYF
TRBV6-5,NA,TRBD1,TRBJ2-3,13,TGTGCCAGCAGGGACAGGGGGTCAGATACGCAGTATTTT,CASRDRGSDTQYF
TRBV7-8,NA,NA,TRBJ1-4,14,TGTGCCAGCAGCTTAAGGGGGAGGGATGAAAAACTGTTTTTT,CASSLRGRDEKLFF
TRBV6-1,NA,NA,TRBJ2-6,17,TGTGCCAGCAGTGATGCTCCCCAGTTCTCTGGGGCCAACGTCCTGACTTTC,CASSDAPQFSGANVLTF
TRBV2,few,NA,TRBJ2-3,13,TGTGCCAGCACTAAGGACTACGCAGATACGCAGTATTTT,CASTKDYADTQYF
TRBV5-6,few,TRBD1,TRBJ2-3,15,TGTGCCAGCAGCAGTAGGGGGCTCGGGTCAGATACGCAGTATTTT,CASSSRGLGSDTQYF
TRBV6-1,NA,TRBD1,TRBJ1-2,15,TGTGCCAGCAGTGAACCGGGACAGGGAAACTATGGCTACACCTTC,CASSEPGQGNYGYTF
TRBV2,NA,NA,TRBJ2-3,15,TGTGCCAGCAGTCTTTCGGCGGGAAGCACAGATACGCAGTATTTT,CASSLSAGSTDTQYF
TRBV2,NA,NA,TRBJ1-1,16,TGTGCCAGCAGTGAAGGGATTACAGGGTGGGGGACTGAAGCTTTCTTT,CASSEGITGWGTEAFF
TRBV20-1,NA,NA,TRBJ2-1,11,TGCAGTGAATCAGGGGAAGGTGAGCAGTTCTTC,CSESGEGEQFF
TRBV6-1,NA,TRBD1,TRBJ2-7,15,TGTGCCAGCAGCATCCTTTCGACAGGGGAGGACGAGCAGTACTTC,CASSILSTGEDEQYF
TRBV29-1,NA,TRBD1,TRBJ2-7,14,TGCAGCGTTGAAGACCCTGGGACAGTGGCCGAGCAGTACTTC,CSVEDPGTVAEQYF
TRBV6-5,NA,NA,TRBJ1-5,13,TGTGCCAGCAGTTACTCGCAGAATCAGCCCCAGCATTTT,CASSYSQNQPQHF
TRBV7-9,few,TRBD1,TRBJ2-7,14,TGTGCCAGCAGTTTGGGACAGGGATTTGCCGAGCAGTACTTC,CASSLGQGFAEQYF
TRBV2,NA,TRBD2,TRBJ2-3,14,TGTGCCAGCAGGGGGACTAGTAGCACAGATACGCAGTATTTT,CASRGTSSTDTQYF
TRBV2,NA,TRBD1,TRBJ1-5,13,TGTGCCAGGGGGACAGGGGGAAATCAGCCCCAGCATTTT,CARGTGGNQPQHF
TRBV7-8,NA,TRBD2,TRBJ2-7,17,TGTGCCAGCAGCTTAGGGGGGGGACTAGCGGCAACCTACGAGCAGTACTTC,CASSLGGGLAATYEQYF
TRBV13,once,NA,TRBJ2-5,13,TGTGCCAGCAGCTTTGACAGCCAAGAGACCCAGTACTTC,CASSFDSQETQYF
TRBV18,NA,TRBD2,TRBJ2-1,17,TGTGCCAGCTCACCACCTGGCATGGCGGGAGTAGCGAATGAGCAGTTCTTC,CASSPPGMAGVANEQFF
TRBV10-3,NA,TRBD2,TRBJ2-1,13,TGTGCCATTCGCGGGAGGGCTTACAATGAGCAGTTCTTC,CAIRGRAYNEQFF
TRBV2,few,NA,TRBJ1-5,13,TGTGCCAGCAGTGAAGCGTTCCGTCAGCCCCAGCATTTT,CASSEAFRQPQHF
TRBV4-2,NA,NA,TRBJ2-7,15,TGTGCCAGCAGCCAAGATCCGGGGAGCTCCTACGAGCAGTACTTC,CASSQDPGSSYEQYF
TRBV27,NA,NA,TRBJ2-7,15,TGTGCCAGCATGAAAACCGGGACACCTCCTTACGAGCAGTACTTC,CASMKTGTPPYEQYF
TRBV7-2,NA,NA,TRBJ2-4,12,TGTGCCAGCACCACTAACCAGGGGATTCAGTACTTC,CASTTNQGIQYF
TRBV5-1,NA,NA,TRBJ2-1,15,TGCGCCAGCAGCTTGCCGGGAGAGTCTCGGAATGAGCAGTTCTTC,CASSLPGESRNEQFF
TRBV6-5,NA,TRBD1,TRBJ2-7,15,TGTGCCACCCAACCAGCCGGGACAGGGCGCTACGAGCAGTACTTC,CATQPAGTGRYEQYF
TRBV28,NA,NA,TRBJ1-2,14,TGTGCCAGCAGTTCGAGACAGGCTAACTATGGCTACACCTTC,CASSSRQANYGYTF
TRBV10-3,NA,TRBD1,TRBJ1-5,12,TGTGCCAGCGGGACAGGCGAGCAGCCCCAGCATTTT,CASGTGEQPQHF
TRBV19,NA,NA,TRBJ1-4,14,TGTGCCAGTAGCCATCCGACAGCTAATGAAAAACTGTTTTTT,CASSHPTANEKLFF
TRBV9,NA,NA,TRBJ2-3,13,TGTGCCAGCAGCGTAGGTCCTGTAGATACGCAGTATTTT,CASSVGPVDTQYF
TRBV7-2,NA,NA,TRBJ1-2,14,TGTGCCAGCAGCTTAGTAGGGGGGGCGGGCGGCTACACCTTC,CASSLVGGAGGYTF
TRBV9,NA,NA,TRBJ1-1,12,TGTGCCAGCAGCGTAGACGGGAGCCAAGCTTTCTTT,CASSVDGSQAFF
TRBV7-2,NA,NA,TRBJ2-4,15,TGTGCCAGCAGCTTAGTCTCTCTCTTAAAAAACATTCAGTACTTC,CASSLVSLLKNIQYF
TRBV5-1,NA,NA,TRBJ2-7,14,TGCGCCAGCAAGATCGGTAGCGGATCCTACGAGCAGTACTTC,CASKIGSGSYEQYF
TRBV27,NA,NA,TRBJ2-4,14,TGTGCCAGCAGTCCTAGGGGTACGGGTAACATTCAGTACTTC,CASSPRGTGNIQYF
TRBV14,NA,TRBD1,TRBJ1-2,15,TGTGCCAGCAGCCAAACCAGACAGGGGATGGATGGCTACACCTTC,CASSQTRQGMDGYTF
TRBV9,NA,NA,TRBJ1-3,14,TGTGCCAGCAGCGCCGGGAGCTCTGGAAACACCATATATTTT,CASSAGSSGNTIYF
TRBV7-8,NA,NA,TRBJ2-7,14,TGTGCCAGCAGCTTAAGGCTAGCGAATTACGAGCAGTACTTC,CASSLRLANYEQYF
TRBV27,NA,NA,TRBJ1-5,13,TGTGCCAGCAGTTTAAAGTCGACACAGCCCCAGCATTTT,CASSLKSTQPQHF
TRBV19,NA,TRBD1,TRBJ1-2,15,TGTGCCAGTAGTAGAGGGTGGACAGGGGTTCGCGGCTACACCTTC,CASSRGWTGVRGYTF
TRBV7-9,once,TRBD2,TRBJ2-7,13,TGTGCCAGCAGGACTAGCGGCTCCTACGAGCAGTACTTC,CASRTSGSYEQYF
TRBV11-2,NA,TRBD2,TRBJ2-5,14,TGTGCCAGCAGCCTTTTGACGCGGGGGGAGACCCAGTACTTC,CASSLLTRGETQYF
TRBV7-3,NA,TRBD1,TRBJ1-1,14,TGTGCCAGCAGCTCGGGACAGGGCTACACTGAAGCTTTCTTT,CASSSGQGYTEAFF
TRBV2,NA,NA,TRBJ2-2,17,TGTGCCAGCAGTGAAACTCTCGCACCTCCCCGAGCCGGGGAGCTGTTTTTT,CASSETLAPPRAGELFF
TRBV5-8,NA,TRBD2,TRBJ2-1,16,TGTGCCAGCAGCTCCTTTAGCGGGAGCTCCTACAATGAGCAGTTCTTC,CASSSFSGSSYNEQFF